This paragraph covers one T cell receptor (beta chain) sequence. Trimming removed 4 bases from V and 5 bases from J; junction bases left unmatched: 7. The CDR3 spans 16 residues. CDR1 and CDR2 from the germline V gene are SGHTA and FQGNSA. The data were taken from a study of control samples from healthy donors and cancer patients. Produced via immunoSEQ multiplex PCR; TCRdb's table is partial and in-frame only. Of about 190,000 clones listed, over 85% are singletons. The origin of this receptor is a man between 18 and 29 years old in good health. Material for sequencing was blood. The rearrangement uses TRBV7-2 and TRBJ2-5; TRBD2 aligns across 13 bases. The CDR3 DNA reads TGTGCCAGCAGCTCTAAGACTAGCGGGGGGAGGGAGACCCAGTACTTC. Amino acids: CASSSKTSGGRETQYF. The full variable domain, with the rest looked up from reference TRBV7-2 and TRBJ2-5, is GAGVSQSPSNKVTEKGKDVELRCDPISGHTALYWYRQSLGQGLEFLIYFQGNSAPDKSGLPSDRFSAERTGGSVSTLTIQRTQQEDSAVYLCASSSKTSGGRETQYFGPGTRLLVL.